This T cell receptor (beta chain) stems from a study of blood T cell repertoires in COVID-19. V lost 7 bases and J lost 4; bases outside the gene matches: 7. CDR3 size: 13 residues. The V gene's germline CDR1 is SQVTM and CDR2 ANQGSEA. The repertoire was sequenced with immunoSEQ multiplex PCR; TCRdb's copy has only in-frame clones and lacks some. In the table there are under 300,000 clones, around 90% of which are singletons. The V call is TRBV29-1, the J call TRBJ1-5; 7 bases map to TRBD1. Sequenced material: PBMCs or T cells enriched from blood (not recorded which). The clonotype was recovered from a woman in her sixties in a cohort exposed to, infected with or recovered from COVID-19 (not recorded which). The CDR3 loop reads CSALTGTNQPQHF. Here the CDR3 DNA reads TGCAGCGCCCTGACAGGGACTAATCAGCCCCAGCATTTT.